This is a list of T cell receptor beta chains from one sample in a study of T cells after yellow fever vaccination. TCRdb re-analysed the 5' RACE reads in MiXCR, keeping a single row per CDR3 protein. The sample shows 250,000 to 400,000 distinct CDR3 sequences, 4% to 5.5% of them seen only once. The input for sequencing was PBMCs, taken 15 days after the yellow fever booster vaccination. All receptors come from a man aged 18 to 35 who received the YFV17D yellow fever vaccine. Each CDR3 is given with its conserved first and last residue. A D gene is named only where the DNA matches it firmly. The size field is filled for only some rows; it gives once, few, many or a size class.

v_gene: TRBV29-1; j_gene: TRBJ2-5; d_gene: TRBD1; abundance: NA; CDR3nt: TGCAGCTTCGGGACAGTCGAGACCCAGTACTTC; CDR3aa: CSFGTVETQYF
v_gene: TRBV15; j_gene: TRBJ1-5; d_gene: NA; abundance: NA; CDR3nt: TGTGCCACCAGCAGAGACAGTAGCAATCAGCCCCAGCATTTT; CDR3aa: CATSRDSSNQPQHF
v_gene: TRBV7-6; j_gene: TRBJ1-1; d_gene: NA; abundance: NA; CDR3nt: TGTGCCAGCAGCTTAGTCGTAGAGACCACTGAAGCTTTCTTT; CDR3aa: CASSLVVETTEAFF
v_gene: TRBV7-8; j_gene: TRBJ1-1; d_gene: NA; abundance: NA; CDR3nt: TGTGCGGGACGCGAACTGCTGAACACTGAAGCTTTCTTT; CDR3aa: CAGRELLNTEAFF
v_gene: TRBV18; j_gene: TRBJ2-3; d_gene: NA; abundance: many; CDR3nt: TGTGCCAGCTCACCAACTGTAGGGGGGCGGACAGATACGCAGTATTTT; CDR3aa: CASSPTVGGRTDTQYF
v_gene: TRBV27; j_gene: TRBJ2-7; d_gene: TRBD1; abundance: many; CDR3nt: TGTGCCAGCAGCCCTCTAGACAGGGGTGACGAGCAGTACTTC; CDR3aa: CASSPLDRGDEQYF
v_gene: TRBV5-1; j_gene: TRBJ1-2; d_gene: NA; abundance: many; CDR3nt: TGCGCCAGCAGCTTGGACGATTATGGCTACACCTTC; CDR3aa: CASSLDDYGYTF
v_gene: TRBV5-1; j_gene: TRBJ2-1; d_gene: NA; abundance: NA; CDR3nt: TGCGCCAGCAGCTTTGTGGGGACTGAGCAGTTCTTC; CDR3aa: CASSFVGTEQFF
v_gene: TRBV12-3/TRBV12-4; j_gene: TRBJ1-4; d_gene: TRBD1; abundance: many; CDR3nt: TGTGCCAGCAGGGGATACAGGGGGCGTGAAAAACTGTTTTTT; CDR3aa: CASRGYRGREKLFF
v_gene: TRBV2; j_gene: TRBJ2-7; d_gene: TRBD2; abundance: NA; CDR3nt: TGTGCCAGCAGTGGCCCCCCGCAGCGGGGGGTCCACGCGCAGTACTTC; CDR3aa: CASSGPPQRGVHAQYF
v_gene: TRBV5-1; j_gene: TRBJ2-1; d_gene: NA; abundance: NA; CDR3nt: TGCGCCAGTAACAGGGGCAGGGGGGCCTACAATGAGCAGTTCTTC; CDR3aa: CASNRGRGAYNEQFF
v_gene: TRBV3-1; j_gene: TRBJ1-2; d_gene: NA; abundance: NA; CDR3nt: TGTGCCAGCAGCCTACAGGGTCCCGATGGCTACACCTTC; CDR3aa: CASSLQGPDGYTF
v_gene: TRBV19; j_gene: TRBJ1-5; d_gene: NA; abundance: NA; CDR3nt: TGTGCCACCCTCAGGATGGGTCAGCCCCAGCATTTT; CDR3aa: CATLRMGQPQHF
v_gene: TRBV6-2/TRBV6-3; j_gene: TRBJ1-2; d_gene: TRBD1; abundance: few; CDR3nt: TGTGCCAGCAGTTCCAGGGGGCTTTATTATGGCTACACCTTC; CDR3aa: CASSSRGLYYGYTF
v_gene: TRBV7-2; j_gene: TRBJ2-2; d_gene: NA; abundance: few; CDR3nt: TGTGCCAGCAGCTTGAGGATGGGAATGTGGGCGCGGGGAACCGGGGAGCTGTTTTTT; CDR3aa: CASSLRMGMWARGTGELFF
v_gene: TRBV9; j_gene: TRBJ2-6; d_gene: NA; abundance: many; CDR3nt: TGTGCCAGCAGCGCCCGGGGCAGGGGAAATGGGGCCAACGTCCTGACTTTC; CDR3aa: CASSARGRGNGANVLTF
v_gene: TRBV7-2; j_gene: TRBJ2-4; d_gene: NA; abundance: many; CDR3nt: TGTGCCAGCACCCGCCCACTTAGGGAATCAGCCAAAAACATTCAGTACTTC; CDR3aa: CASTRPLRESAKNIQYF
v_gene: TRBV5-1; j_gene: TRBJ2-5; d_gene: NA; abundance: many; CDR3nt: TGCGCCAGCAGCCCGGAAGCGGGCCATGTGGGGGAGACCCAGTACTTC; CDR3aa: CASSPEAGHVGETQYF
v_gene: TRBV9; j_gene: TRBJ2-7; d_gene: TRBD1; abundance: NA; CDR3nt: TGTGCCAGCAGCGCGGGGGGACAGGGGTTCGACGAGCAGTACTTC; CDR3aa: CASSAGGQGFDEQYF
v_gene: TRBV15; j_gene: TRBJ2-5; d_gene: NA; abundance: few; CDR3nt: TGTGCCACCAGCAGAGATGGGTCATCTCGAGAGACCCAGTACTTC; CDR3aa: CATSRDGSSRETQYF
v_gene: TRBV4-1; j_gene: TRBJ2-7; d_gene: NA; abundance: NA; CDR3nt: TGCGCCAGCAGCCATGCGGACCGTACCTACGAGCAGTACTTC; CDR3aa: CASSHADRTYEQYF
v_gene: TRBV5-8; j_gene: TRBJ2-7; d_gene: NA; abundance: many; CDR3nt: TGTGCCAGCAGGAACCAGGGCGAGCAGTACTTC; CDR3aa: CASRNQGEQYF
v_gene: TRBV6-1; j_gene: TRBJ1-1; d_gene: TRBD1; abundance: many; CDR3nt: TGTGCCACCCTACCAGGGACAGGGGTTTCGCTGAACACTGAAGCTTTCTTT; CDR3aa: CATLPGTGVSLNTEAFF
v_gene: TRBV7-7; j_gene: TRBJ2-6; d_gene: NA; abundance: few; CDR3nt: TGTGCCAGCAGCCTGGCTCTCAGCTCTGGGGCCAACGTCCTGACTTTC; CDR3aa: CASSLALSSGANVLTF